This T cell receptor (beta chain) was captured in a study of blood T cell repertoires in COVID-19. Measured with immunoSEQ multiplex PCR; TCRdb has only the in-frame clones, and not every one. The profile covers 100,000 or so clones, with roughly 90% appearing a single time and 0.97% taken by the ten largest. Germline V lookup: CDR1 MNHEY, CDR2 SVGAGI. Trimming stripped 11 bases from V and 0 bases from J, with 14 bases between. CDR3 length: 14 amino acids. The sequenced sample consisted of peripheral blood. The V and J genes are TRBV6-5 and TRBJ1-5; D is uncertain. The TCR was taken from a man aged 55 to 70 with acute or convalescent COVID-19. The CDR3, as DNA: TGTGCCCGCACCCCGAGTTTTAGCAATCAGCCCCAGCATTTT. This gives the protein CARTPSFSNQPQHF.